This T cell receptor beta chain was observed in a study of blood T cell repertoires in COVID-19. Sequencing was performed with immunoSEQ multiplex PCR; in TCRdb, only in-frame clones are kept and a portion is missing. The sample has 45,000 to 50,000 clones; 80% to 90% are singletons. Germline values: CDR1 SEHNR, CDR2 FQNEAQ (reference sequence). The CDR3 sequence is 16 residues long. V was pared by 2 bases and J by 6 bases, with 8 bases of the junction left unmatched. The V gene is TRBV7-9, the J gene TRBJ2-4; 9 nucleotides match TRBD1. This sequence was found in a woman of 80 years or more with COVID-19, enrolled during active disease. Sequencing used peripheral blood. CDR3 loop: CASSLPLSDRGNIQYF. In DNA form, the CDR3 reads TGTGCCAGCAGCTTACCTCTTTCGGACAGGGGAAACATTCAGTACTTC.